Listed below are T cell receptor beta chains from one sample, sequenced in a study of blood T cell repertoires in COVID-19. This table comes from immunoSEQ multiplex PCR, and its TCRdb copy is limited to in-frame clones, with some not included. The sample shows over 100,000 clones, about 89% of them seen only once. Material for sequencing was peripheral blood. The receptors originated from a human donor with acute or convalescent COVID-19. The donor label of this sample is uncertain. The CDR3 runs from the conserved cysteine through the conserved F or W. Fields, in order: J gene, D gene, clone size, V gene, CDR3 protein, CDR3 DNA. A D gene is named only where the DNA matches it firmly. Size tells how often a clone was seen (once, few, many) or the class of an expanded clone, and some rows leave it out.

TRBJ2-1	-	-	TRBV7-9	CASSRPFTGYNEQFF	TGTGCCAGCAGCCGACCTTTCACGGGGTACAATGAGCAGTTCTTC
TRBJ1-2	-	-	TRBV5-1	CASSFGTSGEGYGYTF	TGCGCCAGCAGCTTCGGGACATCTGGGGAGGGCTATGGCTACACCTTC
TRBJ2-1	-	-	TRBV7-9	CASSLGGYEQFF	TGTGCCAGCAGCTTAGGCGGGTATGAGCAGTTCTTC
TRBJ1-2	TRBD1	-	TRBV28	CASSSWTGGNYGYTF	TGTGCCAGCAGTTCGTGGACAGGGGGGAACTATGGCTACACCTTC
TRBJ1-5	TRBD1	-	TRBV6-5	CASRWDRGEGQPQHF	TGTGCCAGCAGATGGGACAGGGGAGAGGGGCAGCCCCAGCATTTT
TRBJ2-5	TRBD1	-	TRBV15	CATSLGTGQETQYF	TGTGCCACCAGCCTGGGGACAGGTCAAGAGACCCAGTACTTC
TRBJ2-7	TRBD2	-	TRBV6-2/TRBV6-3	CASSYPGLAGPILGYEQYF	TGTGCCAGCAGTTACCCGGGACTAGCGGGACCTATTCTCGGCTACGAGCAGTACTTC
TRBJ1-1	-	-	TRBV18	CASSPPNAGRAFF	TGTGCCAGCTCACCACCGAACGCAGGGCGAGCTTTCTTT
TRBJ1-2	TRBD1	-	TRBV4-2	CASSQEAGQFTYGYTF	TGTGCCAGCAGCCAAGAGGCGGGACAGTTTACCTATGGCTACACCTTC
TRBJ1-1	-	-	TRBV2	CASSEIMNTEAFF	TGTGCCAGCAGTGAAATAATGAACACTGAAGCTTTCTTT
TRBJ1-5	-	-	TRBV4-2	CASSQDWAREMLNQPQHF	TGTGCCAGCAGCCAAGACTGGGCCCGGGAAATGCTCAATCAGCCCCAGCATTTT
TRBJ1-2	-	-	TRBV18	CASSPPQRGYTF	TGTGCCAGCTCACCACCCCAGCGGGGCTACACCTTC
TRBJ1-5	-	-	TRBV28	CASSSRRQPQHF	TGTGCCAGCAGTTCCCGTCGTCAGCCCCAGCATTTT
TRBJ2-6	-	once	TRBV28	CASSLWQGEANVLTF	TGTGCCAGCAGTTTATGGCAGGGTGAGGCCAACGTCCTGACTTTC
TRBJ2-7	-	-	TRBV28	CASSPPDRSYEQYF	TGTGCCAGCAGTCCCCCCGACAGGAGCTACGAGCAGTACTTC
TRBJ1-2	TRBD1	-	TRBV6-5	CAIRAGQGANYGYTF	TGTGCCATCAGGGCGGGACAGGGGGCGAACTATGGCTACACCTTC
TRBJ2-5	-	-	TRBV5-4	CASSLTQETQYF	TGTGCCAGCAGCTTGACTCAAGAGACCCAGTACTTC
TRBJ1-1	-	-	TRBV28	CASTLWSRRATSFMNTEAFF	TGTGCCAGCACCCTCTGGTCGCGCAGGGCGACTTCCTTCATGAACACTGAAGCTTTCTTT
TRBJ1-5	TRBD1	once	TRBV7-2	CASTGQGDQPQHF	TGTGCCAGCACCGGACAGGGGGATCAGCCCCAGCATTTT
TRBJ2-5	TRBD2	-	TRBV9	CASSVVASGGQETQYF	TGTGCCAGCAGCGTAGTGGCTAGCGGGGGTCAAGAGACCCAGTACTTC
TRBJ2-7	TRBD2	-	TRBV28	CASSPSPGLEPHEQYF	TGTGCCAGCAGTCCATCTCCGGGACTAGAGCCCCACGAGCAGTACTTC
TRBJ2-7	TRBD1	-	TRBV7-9	CASSPIWRQGDEQYF	TGTGCCAGCAGCCCGATCTGGCGACAGGGCGACGAGCAGTACTTC
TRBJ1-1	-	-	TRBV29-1	CSVEEGRGIAFF	TGCAGCGTTGAGGAGGGCCGGGGGATAGCTTTCTTT
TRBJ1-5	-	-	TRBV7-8	CASSLLGGGTKQPQHF	TGTGCCAGCAGCTTATTAGGTGGGGGGACCAAACAGCCCCAGCATTTT
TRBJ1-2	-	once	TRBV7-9	CASSSTQWGYTF	TGTGCCAGCAGCTCCACGCAGTGGGGCTACACCTTC
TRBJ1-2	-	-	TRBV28	CASSLGQSNYGYTF	TGTGCCAGCAGTTTAGGACAGAGCAACTATGGCTACACCTTC
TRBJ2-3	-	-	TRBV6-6	CASSLLAGTDTQYF	TGTGCCAGCAGTCTCCTGGCGGGCACAGATACGCAGTATTTT
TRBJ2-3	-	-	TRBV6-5	CASSPQGSSTDTQYF	TGTGCCAGCAGTCCTCAGGGGTCTAGCACAGATACGCAGTATTTT
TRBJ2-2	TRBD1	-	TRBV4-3	CASSQDQGANTGELFF	TGCGCCAGCAGCCAAGATCAGGGGGCGAACACCGGGGAGCTGTTTTTT
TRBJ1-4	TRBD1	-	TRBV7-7	CASSLILGPDRVSEKLFF	TGTGCCAGCAGCTTAATTTTGGGCCCAGACAGGGTAAGTGAAAAACTGTTTTTT
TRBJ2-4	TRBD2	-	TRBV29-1	CSVRTSGKNIQYF	TGCAGCGTTCGGACTAGCGGCAAAAACATTCAGTACTTC
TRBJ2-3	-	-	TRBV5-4	CASSLEGATDTQYF	TGTGCCAGCAGCTTGGAAGGGGCCACAGATACGCAGTATTTT
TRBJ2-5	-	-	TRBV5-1	CASSDEGREEKNF	TGCGCCAGCAGCGACGAGGGCCGCGAGGAGAAGAACTTC
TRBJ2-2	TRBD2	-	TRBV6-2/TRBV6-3	CASSSVAGVPGELFF	TGTGCCAGCAGTTCGGTAGCGGGAGTTCCCGGGGAGCTGTTTTTT
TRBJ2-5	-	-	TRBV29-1	CSVGSAVQETQYF	TGCAGCGTTGGATCAGCGGTTCAAGAGACCCAGTACTTC
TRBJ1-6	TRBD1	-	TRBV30	CAFRGRGLSPLHF	TGTGCTTTTCGGGGAAGGGGGCTTTCACCCCTCCACTTT
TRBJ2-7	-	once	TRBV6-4	CASTLRSYEQYF	TGTGCCAGCACGCTCAGGTCCTACGAGCAGTACTTC
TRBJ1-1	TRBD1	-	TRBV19	CASSSQGAWTEAFF	TGTGCCAGTAGTAGTCAGGGGGCTTGGACTGAAGCTTTCTTT
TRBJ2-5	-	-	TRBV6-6	CASGARGAEETQYF	TGTGCCAGCGGGGCCCGGGGGGCCGAAGAGACCCAGTACTTC
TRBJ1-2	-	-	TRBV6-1	CASSEPGRANYGYTF	TGTGCCAGCAGTGAGCCGGGAAGGGCTAACTATGGCTACACCTTC
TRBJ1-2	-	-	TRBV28	CATLRDTYYGYTF	TGTGCCACCCTTAGGGACACTTACTATGGCTACACCTTC
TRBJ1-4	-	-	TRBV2	CASSEAPGGKLFF	TGTGCCAGCAGTGAAGCCCCGGGGGGGAAACTGTTTTTT
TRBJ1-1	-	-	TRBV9	CASSSQTERTEAFF	TGTGCCAGCAGCTCTCAGACAGAGCGCACTGAAGCTTTCTTT
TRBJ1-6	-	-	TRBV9	CASSPMVTPSSALHF	TGTGCCAGCAGCCCCATGGTTACCCCTAGTTCAGCCCTCCACTTT